This TCR beta chain was captured by sequencing in a study of cytomegalovirus exposure and HLA in healthy donors. This CDR3 comprises 14 residues. PCR was performed using 60 Vbeta and 13 Jbeta primers. Repertoires were generated with immunoSEQ multiplex PCR, while TCRdb's copy carries only in-frame clones and drops some. The table has roughly 200,000 clones, 80% to 85% seen once. This clone has just one count. V and J are TRBV7-5 and TRBJ2-5; TRBD2 is the table's D call, not checked against the DNA. Gene TRBJ2-7 matches the end of the DNA better, so the J call may be wrong. TRBV7-5 is labeled a pseudogene. Source material: PBMCs. This TCR derives from a man in his fifties or sixties in good health and CMV-seronegative. DNA of the CDR3: TGTGCCAGAAGCCAGGGACGGGACTCCTACGAGCAGTACTTC. Encoded protein: CARSQGRDSYEQYF.